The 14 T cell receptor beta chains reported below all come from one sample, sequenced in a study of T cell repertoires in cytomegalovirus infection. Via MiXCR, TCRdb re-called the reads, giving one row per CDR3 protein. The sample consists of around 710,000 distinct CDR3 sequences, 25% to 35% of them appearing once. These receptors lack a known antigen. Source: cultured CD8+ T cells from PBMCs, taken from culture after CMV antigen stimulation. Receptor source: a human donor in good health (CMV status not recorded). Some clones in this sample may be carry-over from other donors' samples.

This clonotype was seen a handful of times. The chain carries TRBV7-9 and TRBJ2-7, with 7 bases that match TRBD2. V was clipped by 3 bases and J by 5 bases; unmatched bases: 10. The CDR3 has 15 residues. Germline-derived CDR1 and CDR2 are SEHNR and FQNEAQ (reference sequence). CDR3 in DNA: TGTGCCAGCAGCTTTCCGGGGGAGGGGACCCACGAGCAGTACTTC. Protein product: CASSFPGEGTHEQYF.

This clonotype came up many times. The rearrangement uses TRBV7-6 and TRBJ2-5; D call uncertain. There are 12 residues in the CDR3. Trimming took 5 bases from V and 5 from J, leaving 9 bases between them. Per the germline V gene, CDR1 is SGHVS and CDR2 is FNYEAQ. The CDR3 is CASSALGETQYF. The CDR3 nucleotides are TGTGCCAGCAGCGCTCTCGGGGAGACCCAGTACTTC.

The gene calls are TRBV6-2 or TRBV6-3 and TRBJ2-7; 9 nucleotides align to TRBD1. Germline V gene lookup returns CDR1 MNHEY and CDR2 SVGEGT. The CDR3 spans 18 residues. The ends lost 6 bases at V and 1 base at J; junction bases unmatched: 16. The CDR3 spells CASSQPPGQGRASYEQYV. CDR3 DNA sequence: TGTGCCAGCAGCCAACCGCCGGGACAGGGAAGGGCTTCCTACGAGCAGTACGTC.

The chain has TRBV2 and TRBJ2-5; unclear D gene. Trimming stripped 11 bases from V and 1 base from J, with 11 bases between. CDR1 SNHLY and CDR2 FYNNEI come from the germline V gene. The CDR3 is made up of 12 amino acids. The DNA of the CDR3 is TGTGCCGGCTATGCGAGCCAAGAGACCCAGTACTTC. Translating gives CAGYASQETQYF. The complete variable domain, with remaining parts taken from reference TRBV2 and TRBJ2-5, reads EPEVTQTPSHQVTQMGQEVILRCVPISNHLYFYWYRQILGQKVEFLVSFYNNEISEKSEIFDDQFSVERPDGSNFTLKIRSTKLEDSAMYFCAGYASQETQYFGPGTRLLVL.

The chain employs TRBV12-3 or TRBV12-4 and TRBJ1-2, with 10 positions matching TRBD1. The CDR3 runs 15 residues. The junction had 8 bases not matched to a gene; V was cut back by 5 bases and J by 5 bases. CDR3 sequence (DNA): TGTGCCAGCAGTACCCTCCGGACAGGGGGTTATGGCTACACCTTC. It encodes CASSTLRTGGYGYTF.

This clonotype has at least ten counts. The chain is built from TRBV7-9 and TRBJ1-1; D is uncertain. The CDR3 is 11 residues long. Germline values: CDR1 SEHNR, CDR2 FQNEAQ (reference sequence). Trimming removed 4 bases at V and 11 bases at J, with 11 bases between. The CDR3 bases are TGTGCCAGCAGCTCCAACCTACAGGCTTTCTTT. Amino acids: CASSSNLQAFF.

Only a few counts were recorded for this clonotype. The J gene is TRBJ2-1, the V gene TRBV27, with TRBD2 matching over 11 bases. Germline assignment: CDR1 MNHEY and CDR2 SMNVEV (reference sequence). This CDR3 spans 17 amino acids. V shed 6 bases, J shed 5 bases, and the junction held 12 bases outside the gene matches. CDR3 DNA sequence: TGTGCCAGCAGAACTAGCGGGGGAGCCTATTTCGACAATGAGCAGTTCTTC. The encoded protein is CASRTSGGAYFDNEQFF.

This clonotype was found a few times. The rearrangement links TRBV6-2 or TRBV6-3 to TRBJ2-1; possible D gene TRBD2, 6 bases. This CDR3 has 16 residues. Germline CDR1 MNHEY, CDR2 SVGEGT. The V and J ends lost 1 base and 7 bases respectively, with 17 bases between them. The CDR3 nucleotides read TGTGCCAGCAGTTACTATGGGGAGGTTCCTCGGAATGAGCAGTTCTTC. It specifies CASSYYGEVPRNEQFF.

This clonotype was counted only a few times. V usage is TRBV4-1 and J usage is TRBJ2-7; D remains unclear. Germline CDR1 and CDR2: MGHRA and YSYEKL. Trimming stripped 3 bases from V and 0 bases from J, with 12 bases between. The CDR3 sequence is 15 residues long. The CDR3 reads CASSQEKDSSYEQYF. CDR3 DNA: TGCGCCAGCAGCCAGGAAAAGGATAGCTCCTACGAGCAGTACTTC.

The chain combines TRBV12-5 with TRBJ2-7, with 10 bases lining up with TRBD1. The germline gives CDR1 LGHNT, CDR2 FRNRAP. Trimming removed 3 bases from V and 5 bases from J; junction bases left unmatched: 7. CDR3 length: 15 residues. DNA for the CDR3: TGTGCTAGTGGTTTCGAGACAGGGGGCGAACACGAGCAGTACTTC. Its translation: CASGFETGGEHEQYF.

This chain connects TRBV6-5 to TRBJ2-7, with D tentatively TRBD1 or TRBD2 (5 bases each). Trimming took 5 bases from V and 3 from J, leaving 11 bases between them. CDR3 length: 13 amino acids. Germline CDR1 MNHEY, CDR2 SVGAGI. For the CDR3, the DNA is TGTGCCAGCAGTGGGGACGGCGACTACGAGCAGTACTTC. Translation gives CASSGDGDYEQYF.

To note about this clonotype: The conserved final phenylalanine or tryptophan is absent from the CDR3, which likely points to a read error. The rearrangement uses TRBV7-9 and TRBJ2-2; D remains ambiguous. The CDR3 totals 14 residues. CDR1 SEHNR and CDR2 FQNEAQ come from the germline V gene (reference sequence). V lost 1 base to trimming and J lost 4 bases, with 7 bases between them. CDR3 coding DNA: TGTGCCAGCAGCTTAGAGGGCGGCACCGGGGAGCTGTTTCTT. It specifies CASSLEGGTGELFL.

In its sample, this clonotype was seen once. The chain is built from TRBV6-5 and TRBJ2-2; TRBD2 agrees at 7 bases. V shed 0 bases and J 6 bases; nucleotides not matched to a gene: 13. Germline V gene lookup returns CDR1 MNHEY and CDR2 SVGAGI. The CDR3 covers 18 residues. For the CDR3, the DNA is TGTGCCAGCAGTTACTCATTCGGCGTGGGAGGGTCGCCCGGGGAGCTGTTTTTT. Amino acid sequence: CASSYSFGVGGSPGELFF.

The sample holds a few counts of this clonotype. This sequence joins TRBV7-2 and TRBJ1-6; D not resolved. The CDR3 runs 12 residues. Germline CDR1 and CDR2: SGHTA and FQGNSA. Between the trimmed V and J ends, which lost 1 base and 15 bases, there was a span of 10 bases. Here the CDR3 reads CASSLDGQILHF. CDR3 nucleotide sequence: TGTGCCAGCAGCTTAGATGGCCAGATCCTCCACTTT.